The 32 T cell receptor beta chains in this list originate from one sample, sequenced in a study of T cells after yellow fever vaccination. TCRdb analysed the 5' RACE reads with MiXCR anew, one entry per CDR3 protein. Of roughly 500,000 distinct CDR3 sequences in the sample, under 25% were seen once. The specimen comprised PBMCs, sampled 15 days after the yellow fever booster vaccination. The receptor source for this set is a young man who received the YFV17D yellow fever vaccine.

The rearrangement uses TRBV7-2 and TRBJ2-7; D unclear. In germline, CDR1 is SGHTA, CDR2 FQGNSA. Trimming removed 4 bases at V and 7 bases at J, with 11 bases between. The CDR3 covers 12 residues. The DNA for the CDR3 is TGTGCCAGCAGCTCTAGAGCTGGAGAGCAGTACTTC. Translation gives CASSSRAGEQYF.

The gene calls are TRBV20-1 and TRBJ2-1; D remains ambiguous. The V end lost 6 bases, the J end lost 0 bases, and 12 bases lay between the germline ends. The CDR3 covers 14 residues. CDR1 and CDR2 from the germline V gene are DFQATT and SNEGSKA (reference sequence). This chain's CDR3 is CSARPPSSYNEQFF. In DNA, the CDR3 is TGCAGTGCCAGACCCCCGAGCTCCTACAATGAGCAGTTCTTC.

The V and J genes are TRBV7-3 and TRBJ2-2, with 8 nucleotides matching TRBD1. The germline gives CDR1 SGHTA, CDR2 FQGTGA. J was trimmed by 6 bases and V by 1 base; bases with no gene match: 19. CDR3 length equals 20 residues. The CDR3 nucleotides are TGTGCCAGCAGCTTAATAACAGGGTCCAGGGGGCCCCGACCTTCCGGGGAGCTGTTTTTT. Translation: CASSLITGSRGPRPSGELFF.

CDR3 sequence: CASSQALGQGSKETQYF. CDR3 DNA sequence: TGTGCCAGCAGCCAAGCCCTCGGACAGGGATCGAAAGAGACCCAGTACTTC. The rearrangement uses TRBV14 and TRBJ2-5; TRBD1 matches 8 bases. Germline CDR1 and CDR2: SGHDN and FVKESK. The CDR3 is 17 residues long. After removal of 1 base from V and 3 bases from J, the junction contained 10 bases not matched to a gene.

This clonotype was observed a few times. This chain uses TRBV7-2 with TRBJ2-3, with D perhaps given as TRBD1 or TRBD2 (5 bases each). V lost 1 base, J lost 3 bases, and 11 bases lay in between. Germline loops: CDR1 SGHTA, CDR2 FQGNSA. This CDR3 contains 15 residues. CDR3: CASSLGDLGTDTQYF. The CDR3 coding sequence is TGTGCCAGCAGCTTAGGGGACCTGGGGACAGATACGCAGTATTTT.

Comment on this clonotype: The junction differs from germline at one of its ends, possibly a read error. This sequence joins TRBV7-2 and TRBJ2-5, with D unresolved. Looked up from germline, CDR1 is SGHTA and CDR2 is FQGNSA. The CDR3 is 14 amino acids. This CDR3 reads CASSPALAREPQYF. As DNA, the CDR3 is TGTGCCAGCAGCCCGGCTCTTGCCCGAGAGCCCCAGTACTTC.

The chain is built from TRBV5-6 and TRBJ2-2; tentatively, D is TRBD1 or TRBD2 (5 bases each). CDR3 length: 15 residues. The germline V and J ends were trimmed by 4 bases and 4 bases, with 14 bases remaining between them. The germline gives CDR1 SGHDT, CDR2 YYEEEE. CDR3 sequence reads: CASSHLLRGTGELFF. In DNA form, the CDR3 reads TGTGCCAGCAGCCACCTGTTGAGGGGCACCGGGGAGCTGTTTTTT. Complete variable domain (other parts from reference TRBV5-6 and TRBJ2-2): DAGVTQSPTHLIKTRGQQVTLRCSPKSGHDTVSWYQQALGQGPQFIFQYYEEEERQRGNFPDRFSGHQFPNYSSELNVNALLLGDSALYLCASSHLLRGTGELFFGEGSRLTVL.

In DNA, the CDR3 is TGTGCCAGCAGCTTACGGGGCGGGAGGGTGGCAGATACGCAGTATTTT. Protein product: CASSLRGGRVADTQYF. V gene TRBV7-8 combines with J gene TRBJ2-3; TRBD2 matches at 9 bases. Germline V gene sequence: CDR1 SGHVS, CDR2 FQNEAQ. CDR3 length equals 16 residues. V lost 2 bases and J lost 4; bases outside the gene matches: 7.

V usage is TRBV7-8 and J usage is TRBJ2-7; 8 positions match TRBD2. This CDR3 is 14 amino acids long. The V and J ends lost 5 bases and 3 bases, in that order; junction bases with no gene match: 6. Germline CDR1 reads SGHVS; CDR2 reads FQNEAQ. The DNA for the CDR3 is TGTGCCAGCAGCATGCGGACTAGCTTCTACGAGCAGTACTTC. Translation: CASSMRTSFYEQYF.

The chain couples TRBV6-2 or TRBV6-3 to TRBJ2-7; tentatively, D is TRBD1 or TRBD2 (5 bases each). From germline, CDR1 is MNHEY and CDR2 SVGEGT. This CDR3 has 16 residues. V was shortened by 0 bases and J by 7 bases, with 19 bases between the two germline ends. The CDR3 nucleotides are TGTGCCAGCAGTTACTCCCTCGGGACGTCTGCAAGGGAGCAGTACTTC. Protein product: CASSYSLGTSAREQYF.

This clonotype was seen a few times. The CDR3 DNA follows: TGCAGCGTTGAAGATCCCTTTCTGGACAGGGGCCACAATGAGCAGTTCTTC. It is translated as CSVEDPFLDRGHNEQFF. The chain recombines TRBV29-1 with TRBJ2-1, with TRBD1 matching over 9 bases. Germline CDR1 reads SQVTM; CDR2 reads ANQGSEA. The ends lost 0 bases at V and 5 bases at J; junction bases unmatched: 11. The CDR3 is 17 residues long.

This clonotype was seen only a few times. This sequence joins TRBV7-9 and TRBJ1-1; no firm D call. This CDR3 contains 12 residues. CDR1 is SEHNR and CDR2 is FQNEAQ in the germline V gene (reference sequence). Trimming took 0 bases from V and 7 from J, leaving 6 bases between them. CDR3 sequence: CASSLAMGEAFF. The CDR3, as DNA: TGTGCCAGCAGCTTAGCTATGGGTGAAGCTTTCTTT.

This sequence joins TRBV7-2 and TRBJ2-7; unclear D gene. Germline CDR1 is SGHTA and CDR2 is FQGNSA. Trimming removed 6 bases at V and 1 base at J, with 13 bases between. This CDR3 has 14 residues. CDR3 sequence reads: CASSYLAESYEQYF. Written as DNA, the CDR3 is TGTGCCAGCAGTTACCTGGCGGAGTCCTACGAGCAGTACTTC.

The chain joins TRBV5-1 to TRBJ2-1; maybe TRBD2 (8 bases). The V end was cut by 4 bases, the J end by 8 bases, with 22 bases between. The CDR3 extends over 16 amino acids. Per germline, CDR1 SGHRS and CDR2 YFSETQ. The CDR3 DNA sequence: TGCGCCAGCAGCGACCTCGGGAGGGGGCGCATCTATGAGCAGTTCTTC. As protein: CASSDLGRGRIYEQFF.

The CDR3 DNA reads as TGCAGTGCGGGACTAGCGTCCCAGTTCTTC. Protein product: CSAGLASQFF. The V call is TRBV20-1, the J call TRBJ2-1; 10 nucleotides align to TRBD2. Germline values: CDR1 DFQATT, CDR2 SNEGSKA (reference sequence). Unmatched junction bases numbered 3, after V lost 6 bases and J lost 13 bases. The CDR3 has 10 residues.

This chain connects TRBV6-2 or TRBV6-3 to TRBJ2-7; 13 bases align to TRBD2. The CDR3 loop spans 15 amino acids. Germline CDR1 reads MNHEY; CDR2 reads SVGEGT. V shed 5 bases and J 3 bases; nucleotides not matched to a gene: 4. The CDR3 nucleotides are TGTGCCAGCAGTACCGGGACTAGCGGGATCTACGAGCAGTACTTC. Protein product: CASSTGTSGIYEQYF.

The chain links TRBV6-1 to TRBJ2-7, with 9 bases identical to TRBD1. Trimming cost V 6 bases and J 3 bases; bases outside gene matches: 6. The CDR3 has 14 amino acids. Germline V gene lookup returns CDR1 MNHNS and CDR2 SASEGT. The CDR3 coding sequence is TGTGCCAGCAGAAACAGGGACAGGGTCTACGAGCAGTACTTC. It is translated as CASRNRDRVYEQYF.

This clonotype turned up a few times. CDR3: CASSLGTEIEKLFF. The CDR3 coding sequence is TGTGCCAGCAGCTTGGGGACAGAAATAGAAAAACTGTTTTTT. This chain links TRBV5-4 with TRBJ1-4; D is perhaps TRBD1 (6 bases). The germline V gene encodes CDR1 SGHNT and CDR2 YYREEE (reference sequence). Trimming pared 0 bases from V and 8 bases from J, leaving 11 bases between. The CDR3 runs to 14 residues. Full variable domain (remainder filled in from reference TRBV5-4 and TRBJ1-4): ETGVTQSPTHLIKTRGQQVTLRCSSQSGHNTVSWYQQALGQGPQFIFQYYREEENGRGNFPPRFSGLQFPNYSSELNVNALELDDSALYLCASSLGTEIEKLFFGSGTQLSVL.

J is TRBJ1-2 and V is TRBV5-1; D unresolved. Germline V gene lookup returns CDR1 SGHRS and CDR2 YFSETQ. The CDR3 loop spans 12 amino acids. The germline V and J ends were trimmed by 1 base and 3 bases, with 4 bases remaining between them. The CDR3 DNA sequence: TGCGCCAGCAGCTTGATGGACTATGGCTACACCTTC. Protein: CASSLMDYGYTF.

In its sample, this clonotype was seen a few times. This chain connects TRBV11-1 to TRBJ2-7; D assignment may be TRBD1 or TRBD2 (5 bases each). The CDR3 has 13 amino acids. CDR1 and CDR2 (germline): SGHAT, FQDESV (reference sequence). V was cut by 5 bases and J by 2 bases, with 10 bases left in between. In DNA, the CDR3 is TGTGCCAGCAGCATTGGGGGACCCTACGAGCAGTACTTC. Its protein is CASSIGGPYEQYF. Variable domain in full (rest from reference TRBV11-1 and TRBJ2-7): EAEVAQSPRYKITEKSQAVAFWCDPISGHATLYWYRQILGQGPELLVQFQDESVVDDSQLPKDRFSAERLKGVDSTLKIQPAELGDSAMYLCASSIGGPYEQYFGPGTRLTVT.

The chain employs TRBV18 and TRBJ2-1; D perhaps matches TRBD2 (6 bases). Germline V gene lookup returns CDR1 KGHSH and CDR2 LQKENI. V dropped 6 bases and J dropped 7 bases, with 13 bases sitting between them. The CDR3 spans 13 residues. The CDR3 sequence is CASSSTGTNEQFF. CDR3 sequence (DNA): TGTGCCAGCTCCTCGACCGGGACTAATGAGCAGTTCTTC.

The chain carries TRBV21-1 and TRBJ2-1; TRBD1 reflects the table's D call only, with no check against the DNA. TRBV21-1 is reported as a pseudogene. CDR3 length: 14 residues. The chain's CDR3 is CASSARTVNNEQFF. For the CDR3, the DNA is TGTGCCAGCAGCGCCCGGACAGTCAACAATGAGCAGTTCTTC.

This clonotype has only a few counts. The chain links TRBV10-3 to TRBJ2-1, with 8 nucleotides matching TRBD2. After removal of 2 bases from V and 8 bases from J, the junction contained 14 bases not matched to a gene. The CDR3 loop spans 17 amino acids. From germline, CDR1 is ENHRY and CDR2 SYGVKD. CDR3 bases: TGTGCCATCAGTGAGCCAGTGCCCAGCGGGAGTCTGGATGAGCAGTTCTTC. It codes for CAISEPVPSGSLDEQFF.

The V and J genes are TRBV6-2 or TRBV6-3 and TRBJ2-1; TRBD2 agrees at 7 bases. CDR3 length: 15 residues. J gave up 0 bases and V 6 bases, and 5 bases lay outside the gene matches. Germline-derived CDR1 and CDR2 are MNHEY and SVGEGT. The CDR3: CASRVGGSSYNEQFF. The CDR3 DNA reads as TGTGCCAGCAGAGTCGGGGGGAGCTCCTACAATGAGCAGTTCTTC.

The chain combines TRBV24-1 with TRBJ2-1; 12 nucleotides agree with TRBD2. Germline CDR1 reads KGHDR; CDR2 reads SFDVKD. The length of the CDR3 is 16 residues. J lost 6 bases, V lost 3 bases, and 5 bases had no gene match. The CDR3 loop is CATSDPGTSGPNEQFF. CDR3 DNA sequence: TGTGCCACCAGTGATCCCGGGACTAGCGGGCCCAATGAGCAGTTCTTC.

There are a few counts of this clonotype. The gene calls are TRBV28 and TRBJ1-2, with D uncertain. V was trimmed by 5 bases and J by 6 bases, leaving 19 bases between them. From germline, CDR1 is MDHEN and CDR2 SYDVKM. The CDR3 runs 15 residues. The CDR3 bases are TGTGCCAGCAGTAAACCGCGCAAGGGTATGGATGGCTACACCTTC. It is translated as CASSKPRKGMDGYTF.

In its sample, this clonotype was seen a few times. The chain has TRBV20-1 and TRBJ2-3, with unresolved D. Germline-derived CDR1 and CDR2 are DFQATT and SNEGSKA (reference sequence). The CDR3 totals 15 residues. Trimming took off 6 bases at V and 4 bases at J, with 20 bases between the two ends. CDR3 DNA sequence: TGCAGTGCGCCGGATAGAGCTTCAGGTCCAGATACGCAGTATTTT. As protein: CSAPDRASGPDTQYF.

CDR3 DNA sequence: TGTGCCAGCAGCTTAGCCGGCGGCGAAGAAGAGACCCAGTACTTC. It encodes CASSLAGGEEETQYF. This chain joins TRBV7-2 and TRBJ2-5, with D uncertain. Trimming cost V 0 bases and J 3 bases, with 11 bases left between them. The V gene's germline CDR1 is SGHTA and CDR2 FQGNSA. The CDR3 is 15 residues long. Full variable domain (missing parts from reference TRBV7-2 and TRBJ2-5): GAGVSQSPSNKVTEKGKDVELRCDPISGHTALYWYRQSLGQGLEFLIYFQGNSAPDKSGLPSDRFSAERTGGSVSTLTIQRTQQEDSAVYLCASSLAGGEEETQYFGPGTRLLVL.

The V gene is TRBV3-1, the J gene TRBJ1-2; 8 bases match TRBD1. The junction had 7 bases not matched to a gene; V was cut back by 5 bases and J by 8 bases. The CDR3 loop spans 13 amino acids. Germline V gene sequence: CDR1 LGHDT, CDR2 YNNKEL (reference sequence). CDR3 DNA sequence: TGTGCCAGCAGCTCTTCCGGGACAGGAGGCTACACCTTC. Amino acid sequence: CASSSSGTGGYTF.

This clonotype appeared a few times. The chain recombines TRBV4-2 with TRBJ2-3; D is tentatively TRBD1 or TRBD2 (6 bases each). Germline V gene sequence: CDR1 LGHNA, CDR2 YNFKEQ. The CDR3 contains 15 residues. The germline V and J ends were trimmed by 4 bases and 2 bases, with 13 bases remaining between them. The CDR3: CASSPARGDTDTQYF. CDR3 nucleotides: TGTGCCAGCAGCCCAGCGAGGGGGGACACAGATACGCAGTATTTT.

This clonotype appeared a few times. This chain links TRBV3-1 with TRBJ2-7; D gene unclear. V lost 1 base, J lost 2 bases, and 6 bases lay in between. The germline V gene has CDR1 LGHDT and CDR2 YNNKEL (reference sequence). This CDR3 has 13 amino acids. CDR3 sequence: CASSQVSAYEQYF. CDR3 DNA: TGTGCCAGCAGCCAAGTAAGTGCCTACGAGCAGTACTTC.

In this sample, this clonotype turned up a few times. The chain combines TRBV14 with TRBJ2-7; D is perhaps TRBD2 (6 bases). The CDR3 runs to 15 residues. The germline V gene encodes CDR1 SGHDN and CDR2 FVKESK. V was shortened by 0 bases and J by 3 bases, with 12 bases between the two germline ends. The CDR3 DNA sequence: TGTGCCAGCAGCCAAGAAGGGGACGGGAGCTACGAGCAGTACTTC. Translated, it gives CASSQEGDGSYEQYF.